The entry below gives a single T cell receptor beta chain sequence along with its context. It has no known antigen specificity. The library was made by the immunoSEQ multiplex PCR assay. The multiplex PCR relied on a mix of 60 forward primers for TCR Vbeta segments and 13 reverse primers for TCR Jbeta segments. Amplification of the CDR3 region of rearranged TCR beta genes was performed with a multiplex PCR assay on genomic DNA. The Illumina HiSeq System was used to sequence the amplified TCR beta libraries as 87-base-pair reads. Per the original workflow: A later analysis tallied tens of millions of unique TCR beta chains across the 640 or so repertoires, and about 12 million of those chains were shared by two or more donors. To remove PCR and sequencing errors, raw reads were error-corrected and collapsed into unique sequences using a nearest-neighbor algorithm that merged closely related sequences. To assign V, D and J gene segments, CDR3 sequences were aligned to IMGT reference sequences. For a sequence to be retained, at least a six-nucleotide match to both a V gene segment and a J gene segment was required. A rearrangement counted as productive if the CDR3 had no stop codons and remained in frame with V and J, and every other rearrangement counted as non-productive. CDR3 was defined by IMGT convention, running from the second conserved V-encoded cysteine to the conserved J-encoded phenylalanine. The earlier analysis of 500 to 750 of the donors excluded any sequence lacking an unambiguous match to a single V gene segment. In an earlier analysis of about 590 of the donors, a V segment was called functional when productive rearrangements were above 56.7%, and segregating when the standard deviation between donors exceeded 5%. A statistical classification framework was built to diagnose cytomegalovirus status from the catalog of TCR beta chain sequences. A later analysis assigned V and J genes by comparing TCR nucleotide sequences with IMGT/GENE-DB human TR gene sequences. Using the TCRdist pipeline, a later analysis assigned CDR3 sequences along with most-parsimonious VDJ recombination scenarios. In a later analysis, each TCR beta chain was defined by its CDR3 amino acid sequence together with its V-gene family, and reads lacking a unique V-gene family were excluded. To address suspected cross-contamination and a sequencing artifact, a later analysis removed a few hundred highly shared, low-generation-probability nucleotide sequences. A later analysis calculated a clonal expansion index for each public chain from normalized within-repertoire ranks of inferred template counts. A later analysis computed generation probabilities with a VDJ recombination model fitted to out-of-frame rearrangements, and checked the results against IGoR. In a later analysis, TCR-TCR, TCR-HLA and TCR-CMV co-occurrence was scored with hypergeometric tests, and a repertoire-size bias correction was applied to TCR pairs. False discovery rates were estimated in a later analysis by permuting HLA or CMV assignments 20 times. A later analysis grouped co-occurring TCRs with DBSCAN, adding TCRdist sequence similarity when clustering within HLA-allele-positive subsets. Repertoires with fewer than 30,000 or more than 120,000 public chains were left out of co-occurrence clustering, as were about five repertoires with anomalous nucleotide sharing. Held by TCRdb, this immuneACCESS table contains in-frame sequences only and omits some clones. Under half of the omission traces to an unresolved V gene where checked; the cause of the rest is unknown. V, J and clone size reflect that table, while D and trimming were determined from the DNA. This sample's table carries roughly 90,000 clones. The top ten hold 15% of the sample.

This sample stems from a study of cytomegalovirus exposure and HLA in healthy donors (dated by TCRdb to the late 2010s). In terms of the full investigation: According to an earlier analysis of 587 of the donors, 150 million to 200 million T cells yielded 117 million unique TCR beta sequences and 250 to 350 Gb of sequence data. Roughly 300 gigabases of sequencing data and 80 million or so unique TCR sequences were included in an early release covering 500 to 750 HLA-typed donors. Of the approximately 370 genotyped donors, over 80% were placed in the genetic ancestry cluster associated with self-reported Caucasian donors. The study was designed to test whether signatures of past pathogen exposure could be identified by cataloging public T cell receptors. The study used immunosequencing to profile the T cell repertoires of several hundred subjects and linked those repertoires to cytomegalovirus serostatus. In addition to the first cohort of roughly 700 subjects, a separate validation cohort of over 90 different subjects was used. To predict cytomegalovirus infection status, the study brought together high-throughput TCR immunosequencing, statistical association of individual TCRs with disease status, and machine learning. In a later analysis, previously published TCR beta repertoires from 550 to 750 donors were re-analyzed and high-resolution HLA genotyping was added so that TCR occurrence patterns could be studied. In the later analysis, no new phenotypic data were used to find candidate immune exposures; instead, reliance was placed on TCR beta sequences and their occurrence across donors. An earlier analysis of fewer than 700 of the donors applied high-throughput TCR beta sequencing to assess whether each TCR beta V gene segment acted as functional or pseudogenic. Donor age, sex, ethnicity and CMV serostatus were collected together with the repertoire data. Genome-wide SNP genotypes for about 55% of the roughly 670 donors were used in a later genetic analysis, which treated that subset as a discovery cohort. Every discovery cohort repertoire had been produced on one sequencing platform. Class I and class II HLA loci were covered by the typing at four-digit resolution. The number of donors typed differed by locus, with roughly 620-640 for A, B, C, DRB1 and DQB1, roughly 520 for DQA1, 600 to 610 for DPA1, and approximately 470 for DPB1. Four to six DR-DQ haplotypes were handled as single units for association and clustering, since linkage in the cohort was strong. Across some 400 genotyped donors of the cohort, an average of 235,054 unique TCR beta nucleotide sequences per donor were sequenced, and roughly 20% of those sequences were non-productive. On the study overall, not on this receptor specifically: Compared with the roughly 600-donor mean, donors in an Asian-associated ancestry cluster had fewer N-insertions in productive TCRs, according to a later genetic analysis. Most TCR sequences were observed very rarely across donors, whereas some public TCRs were present in many individuals. In a later analysis, HLA-associated TCR beta chains showed more clonal expansion and lower generation probabilities than non-associated chains that were equally common. In a later analysis, most CMV-associated TCR beta chains were found to appear HLA-restricted, with HLA associations seemingly driven largely by CMV exposure. At a false discovery rate of 0.05, a later analysis linked around 17,000 TCR beta sequences to specific HLA alleles. In a later analysis, several top co-occurrence clusters were reported to appear linked to parvovirus B19, influenza, CMV and Epstein-Barr virus. In vitro tests confirmed that a few of the cytomegalovirus-associated TCR beta chains recognize cytomegalovirus antigens. Because some donors lacked HLA typing at each locus, the association tests relied only on the typed subset. In both the original and validation cohorts, the classifier was reported to diagnose cytomegalovirus status with high specificity and sensitivity. A total of around 150 TCR beta chains were listed by the study as associated with cytomegalovirus. A further reported finding was that TCR beta sequences accurately predicted the HLA-A and HLA-B alleles for most subjects in the first cohort. An earlier analysis of some 560 of the donors showed that most TCR beta V segments appeared in productive rearrangements either about 90% or about 30% of the time, which broadly matched IMGT annotations. Linkage disequilibrium might explain the correlated functional status among segregating V segments, but an unknown experimental factor could not be ruled out. Immune exposure information for the cohort was limited to CMV serostatus. The earlier analysis of a few hundred of the donors excluded approximately 17 rarely observed V segments, including chromosome 9 orphons, because counts were too low. This cohort had only TCR beta chains sequenced, and the lack of alpha or paired-chain data limited which features could be detected. Because the 87-base-pair reads could not distinguish some IMGT-functional V segments, including TRBV6-2 and TRBV6-3, those segments were excluded. Roughly uniform sequencing depth across donors was assumed in presence/absence analyses, although this assumption may not hold. A later analysis found that TCR association rates varied across HLA loci, with DRB1 alleles showing the most associated TCRs and HLA-C alleles the fewest. An association between a missense DCLRE1C variant and V-gene and J-gene trimming of TCR beta chains was found in a later genetic analysis and replicated in an independent cohort. The authors suggested that the approach could potentially be extended to other disease states and immunological phenotypes. Strong co-occurrence of HLA alleles, especially DR and DQ, made assigning TCR associations to individual alleles difficult. A cluster of highly shared sequence variants was judged likely to represent a technical artifact of the sequencing pipeline.

The cohort was made up of approximately 670 healthy bone marrow donors. At the time of sampling, all cohort members were nominally healthy, though unrecorded immune exposures were likely present. The donor tested CMV seropositive, placing the donor among the 289 seropositive members of the cohort. A peripheral blood sample was provided by each donor, and peripheral blood mononuclear cells were used for TCR beta sequencing. The Qiagen DNeasy Blood Extraction Kit was used to extract genomic DNA from the blood cell samples. From its cysteine to its phenylalanine, the CDR3 spans 15 amino acids. Here the CDR3 DNA is all that survives: 45 bases in frame from base 1. CDR1 SGHDT and CDR2 YYEEEE were looked up in the germline V gene. For this chain, trimming is 4 bases at the V end and 4 bases at the J end, and the number of junction bases without a gene match is 9.

The chain uses TRBV5-6 and TRBJ1-2; 8 nucleotides in the junction match TRBD1. This clonotype was sampled from a man aged 50 to 59 in good health and CMV-seropositive. Material: PBMCs. At the DNA level, the sequence is TGTGCCAGCAGCCCTGACAGGGGCACAGCCTATGGCTACACCTTC. It specifies CASSPDRGTAYGYTF.